This TCR beta chain is drawn from a study of blood T cells in healthy people across ages. This clonotype was counted only a few times. This CDR3 is built from 17 residues. Looked up from germline, CDR1 is DFQATT and CDR2 is SNEGSKA (reference sequence). J gave up 0 bases and V 3 bases, and 8 bases lay outside the gene matches. Primers used in a second PCR of about 6 to 12 cycles were a sample-barcoded 5' primer and a J-beta primer mix. TCRdb used MiXCR to reprocess the 5' RACE reads, holding one entry per CDR3 protein. The sample shows fewer than 950,000 distinct CDR3 sequences, roughly 53% of them seen only once.

The receptor was derived from a man at least 80 years old in good health. Sequenced: blood. This chain connects TRBV20-1 to TRBJ2-7; 13 positions agree with TRBD2. The CDR3 region has the DNA TGCAGTGCTAGTGGGTCGTGGACTAGCGGGAGCTCCTACGAGCAGTACTTC. Protein: CSASGSWTSGSSYEQYF.